This T cell receptor beta chain derives from a study of response to subunit inactivated influenza vaccine. Regarding the study as a whole: Few additional T cells are recruited per seasonal influenza vaccination, authors suggested.

This CDR3 contains 14 residues. CDR1 is DFQATT, CDR2 SNEGSKA, per germline (reference sequence). V lost 8 bases, J lost 0 bases, and 6 bases stayed unmatched. TCRdb reprocessed the RT-PCR reads with MiXCR, giving one entry per CDR3 protein. The table has 650,000 to 700,000 distinct CDR3 sequences, roughly 14% seen once; the top ten hold roughly 10%. Remarks on this clonotype: No antigen is known for it.

V and J are TRBV20-1 and TRBJ2-1; 8 bases are a match to TRBD2. The specimen comprised PBMCs from blood, sampled approximately 13 days after vaccination. The clonotype comes from a middle-aged man who received an inactivated influenza vaccine. This CDR3 reads CSRRGGFSYNEQFF. The CDR3 region has the DNA TGCAGTCGACGGGGGGGATTCTCCTACAATGAGCAGTTCTTC.